This record covers a single T cell receptor beta chain. A TCRbeta library incorporating unique molecular identifiers was prepared. TCRdb reanalysed the PCR reads using MiXCR and keeps one entry per CDR3 protein. The repertoire holds about 600,000 distinct CDR3 sequences, with 10% to 13% as singletons. The data are from a study of T-cell reconstitution after alpha-beta-depleted transplantation in children. This CDR3 is 16 amino acids long. J was trimmed by 2 bases and V by 5 bases; bases with no gene match: 4. CDR1 is SGHRS, CDR2 YFSETQ, per germline. The chain combines TRBV5-1 with TRBJ2-5; TRBD2 agrees at 15 bases. The source was PBMCs from the stem cell graft donor, collected from the stem cell graft. This TCR came from a human donor who donated a stem cell graft to a child with acute myeloid leukemia. The CDR3 nucleotides are TGCGCCAGCAGATCGGGACTAGCGGGAGGACAAGAGACCCAGTACTTC. It encodes CASRSGLAGGQETQYF.